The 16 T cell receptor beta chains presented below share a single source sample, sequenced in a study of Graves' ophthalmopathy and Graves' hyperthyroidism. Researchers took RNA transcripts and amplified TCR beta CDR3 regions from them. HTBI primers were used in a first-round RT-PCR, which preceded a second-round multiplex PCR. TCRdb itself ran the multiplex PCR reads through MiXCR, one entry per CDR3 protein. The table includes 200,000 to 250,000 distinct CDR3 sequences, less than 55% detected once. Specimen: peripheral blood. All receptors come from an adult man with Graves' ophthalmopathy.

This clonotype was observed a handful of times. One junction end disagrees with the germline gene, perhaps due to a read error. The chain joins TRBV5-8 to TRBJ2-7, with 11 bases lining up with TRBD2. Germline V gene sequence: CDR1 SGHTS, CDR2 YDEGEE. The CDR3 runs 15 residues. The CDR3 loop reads CASSLATSGNYEQYF. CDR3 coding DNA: TGCGCCAGCAGCTTGGCGACTAGCGGGAACTACGAGCAGTACTTC.

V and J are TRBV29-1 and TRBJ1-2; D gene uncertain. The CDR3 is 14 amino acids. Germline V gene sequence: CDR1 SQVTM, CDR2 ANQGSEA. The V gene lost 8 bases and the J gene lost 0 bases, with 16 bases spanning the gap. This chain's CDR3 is CSTKDGGANYGYTF. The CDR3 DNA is TGCAGCACCAAAGACGGTGGGGCTAACTATGGCTACACCTTC. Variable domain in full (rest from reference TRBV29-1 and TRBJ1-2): SAVISQKPSRDICQRGTSLTIQCQVDSQVTMMFWYRQQPGQSLTLIATANQGSEATYESGFVIDKFPISRPNLTFSTLTVSNMSPEDSSIYLCSTKDGGANYGYTFGSGTRLTVV.

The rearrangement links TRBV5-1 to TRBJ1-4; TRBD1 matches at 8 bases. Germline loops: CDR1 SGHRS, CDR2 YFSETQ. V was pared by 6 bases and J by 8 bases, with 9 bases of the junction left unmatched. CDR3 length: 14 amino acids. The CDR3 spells CASIPDRAGEKLFF. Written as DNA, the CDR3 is TGCGCCAGCATCCCGGACAGGGCGGGAGAAAAACTGTTTTTT.

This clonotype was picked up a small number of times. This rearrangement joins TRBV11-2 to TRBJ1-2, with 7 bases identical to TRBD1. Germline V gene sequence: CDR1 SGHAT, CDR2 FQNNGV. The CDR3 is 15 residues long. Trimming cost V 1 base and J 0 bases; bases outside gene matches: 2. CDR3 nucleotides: TGTGCCAGCAGCTTAGGACAGGGCCCTAACTATGGCTACACCTTC. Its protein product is CASSLGQGPNYGYTF.

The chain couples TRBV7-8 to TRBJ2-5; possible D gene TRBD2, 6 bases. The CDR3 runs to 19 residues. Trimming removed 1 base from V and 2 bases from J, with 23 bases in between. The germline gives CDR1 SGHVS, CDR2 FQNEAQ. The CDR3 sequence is CASSLERGWRGRGQETQYF. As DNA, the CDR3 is TGTGCCAGCAGCTTAGAAAGGGGATGGCGGGGTCGAGGGCAAGAGACCCAGTACTTC.

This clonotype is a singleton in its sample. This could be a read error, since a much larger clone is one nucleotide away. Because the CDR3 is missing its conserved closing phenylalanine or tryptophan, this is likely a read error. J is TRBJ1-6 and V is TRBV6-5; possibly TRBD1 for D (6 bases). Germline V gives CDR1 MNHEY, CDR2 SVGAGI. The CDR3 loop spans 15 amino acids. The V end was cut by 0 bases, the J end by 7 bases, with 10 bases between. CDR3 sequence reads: CASSYSTRGNSPLHV. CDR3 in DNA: TGTGCCAGCAGTTACTCGACCAGGGGAAATTCACCCCTCCACGTT.

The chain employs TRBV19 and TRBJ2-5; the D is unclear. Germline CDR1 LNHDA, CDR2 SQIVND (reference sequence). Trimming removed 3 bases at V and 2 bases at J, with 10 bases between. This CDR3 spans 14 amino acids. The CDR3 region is CASSIRHLQETQYF. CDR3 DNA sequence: TGTGCCAGTAGTATCCGACATCTTCAAGAGACCCAGTACTTC.

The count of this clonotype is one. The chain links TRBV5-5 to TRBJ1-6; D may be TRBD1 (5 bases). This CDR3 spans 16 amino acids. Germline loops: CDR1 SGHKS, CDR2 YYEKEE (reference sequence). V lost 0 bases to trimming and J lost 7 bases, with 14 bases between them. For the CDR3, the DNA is TGTGCCAGCAGCTTGGTTGAACCGGGGGGAAATTCACCCCTCCACTTT. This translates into CASSLVEPGGNSPLHF. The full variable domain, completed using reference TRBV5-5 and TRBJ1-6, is DAGVTQSPTHLIKTRGQQVTLRCSPISGHKSVSWYQQVLGQGPQFIFQYYEKEERGRGNFPDRFSARQFPNYSSELNVNALLLGDSALYLCASSLVEPGGNSPLHFGNGTRLTVT.

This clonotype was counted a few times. The CDR3 here is CAISPGQDIGDEKLFF. The CDR3 DNA reads as TGTGCCATTTCTCCGGGACAGGACATCGGAGATGAAAAACTGTTTTTT. This chain joins TRBV10-3 and TRBJ1-4, with 8 bases lining up with TRBD1. The junction had 15 bases not matched to a gene; V was cut back by 9 bases and J by 6 bases. Per germline, CDR1 ENHRY and CDR2 SYGVKD. The CDR3 loop spans 16 amino acids.

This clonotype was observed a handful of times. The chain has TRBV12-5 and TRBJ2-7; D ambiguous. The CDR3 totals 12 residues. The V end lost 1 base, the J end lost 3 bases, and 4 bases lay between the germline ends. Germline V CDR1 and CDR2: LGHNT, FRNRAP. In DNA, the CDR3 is TGTGCTAGTGGTTTGGCTTACTACGAGCAGTACTTC. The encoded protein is CASGLAYYEQYF.

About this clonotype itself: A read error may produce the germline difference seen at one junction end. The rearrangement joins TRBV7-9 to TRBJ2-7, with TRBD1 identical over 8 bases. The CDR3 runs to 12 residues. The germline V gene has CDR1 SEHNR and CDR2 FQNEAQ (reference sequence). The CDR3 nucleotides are TGTGCCAGCAGCTTAGACGGGGACAGGAGGGACTTC. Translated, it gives CASSLDGDRRDF.

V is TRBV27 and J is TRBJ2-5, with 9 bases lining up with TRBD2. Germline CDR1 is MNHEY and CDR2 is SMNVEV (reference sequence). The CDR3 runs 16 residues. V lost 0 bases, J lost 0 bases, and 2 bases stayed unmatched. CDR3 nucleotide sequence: TGTGCCAGCAGTTTATCTCTAGCGGGGAACCAAGAGACCCAGTACTTC. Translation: CASSLSLAGNQETQYF.

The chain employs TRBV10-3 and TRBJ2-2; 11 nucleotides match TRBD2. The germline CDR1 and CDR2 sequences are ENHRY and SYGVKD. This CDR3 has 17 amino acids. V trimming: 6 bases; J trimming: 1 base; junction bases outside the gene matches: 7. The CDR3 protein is CAISKGGLAENTGELFF. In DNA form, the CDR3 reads TGTGCCATCAGCAAAGGGGGACTAGCGGAGAACACCGGGGAGCTGTTTTTT.

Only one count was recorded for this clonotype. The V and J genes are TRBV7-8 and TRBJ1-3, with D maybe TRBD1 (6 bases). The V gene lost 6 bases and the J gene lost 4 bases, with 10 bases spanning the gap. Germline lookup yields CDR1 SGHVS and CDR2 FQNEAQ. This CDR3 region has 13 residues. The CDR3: CASSTGKGNTIYF. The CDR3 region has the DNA TGTGCCAGCAGTACAGGGAAGGGAAACACCATATATTTT.

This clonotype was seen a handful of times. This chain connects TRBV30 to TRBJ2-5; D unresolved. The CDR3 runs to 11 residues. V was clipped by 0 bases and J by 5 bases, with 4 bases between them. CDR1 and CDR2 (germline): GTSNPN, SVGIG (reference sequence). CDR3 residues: CAWSVGETQYF. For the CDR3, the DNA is TGTGCCTGGAGTGTCGGTGAGACCCAGTACTTC.

CDR3 coding DNA: TGTGCCAGCAGTGAATTTCATGGGGCCCTCCACTTT. Encoded protein: CASSEFHGALHF. This chain uses TRBV25-1 with TRBJ1-6; D gene ambiguous. CDR1 and CDR2 (germline): MGHDK, SYGVNS. Deletions cut 1 base from V and 14 bases from J, with 9 bases between. CDR3 size: 12 residues.